This section outlines one T cell receptor beta chain sequence together with its context. Sequenced by immunoSEQ multiplex PCR; TCRdb stores in-frame clones only, minus some. The repertoire has fewer than 200,000 clones, around four fifths of them found once; the top ten carry 3.5% to 5%. The data were obtained in a study of blood T cell repertoires in COVID-19. Two negative PCRs, clearance, or symptom resolution characterized the recovered Cohort 3 donors. This clonotype was sampled from a woman aged 45-60 years who had recovered from COVID-19. Sequenced material: PBMCs or T cells enriched from blood (not recorded which).

The CDR3 sequence: CASSLVPQGQVGELFF. CDR3 nucleotide sequence: TGCGCCAGCAGCTTGGTGCCGCAGGGGCAGGTCGGGGAGCTGTTTTTT. The genes are TRBV5-1 and TRBJ2-2, with a tentative D call TRBD1 (6 bases). CDR1 SGHRS and CDR2 YFSETQ come from the germline V gene. V lost 0 bases and J 7 bases, leaving 16 bases between the germline ends. This CDR3 contains 16 residues.